This is a list of T cell receptor beta chains from one sample in a study of neurological immune-mediated disorders. TCRdb used MiXCR to reprocess the 5' RACE reads, holding one entry per CDR3 protein. The repertoire consists of about 59,000 distinct CDR3 sequences, with roughly 13% occurring once and the leading ten covering roughly 10%. The sample consisted of PBMCs. The receptor source for this set is a woman aged 60 to 75 with HTLV-1-associated myelopathy (HAM/TSP). The CDR3 runs from the conserved cysteine through the conserved F or W. The order of the fields is CDR3 length, J gene, D gene, clone size, V gene, CDR3 DNA, CDR3 protein. D genes are given only for firm matches. The size of a clone is reported for some rows only, either as once, few or many, or as a class for expanded clones.

15	TRBJ1-3	NA	many	TRBV28	TGTGCCAGCAGCTTACAGGGTTTATCTGGAAACACCATATATTTT	CASSLQGLSGNTIYF
13	TRBJ2-1	NA	many	TRBV5-1	TGCGCCAGCAGGACTGTATCCTACAATGAGCAGTTCTTC	CASRTVSYNEQFF
18	TRBJ2-2	TRBD2	many	TRBV27	TGTGCCAGCACTTGGGGACTAGCGGGAGGGACGATTATCGGGGAGCTGTTTTTT	CASTWGLAGGTIIGELFF
14	TRBJ2-1	NA	NA	TRBV12-3/TRBV12-4	TGTGCCAGCGCGAGGACAGTTCGTGACAATGAGCAGTTCTTC	CASARTVRDNEQFF
14	TRBJ2-5	TRBD2	many	TRBV5-1	TGCGCCAGCAGCGGCGGGACTAACCAAGAGACCCAGTACTTC	CASSGGTNQETQYF
15	TRBJ2-7	TRBD1	NA	TRBV5-5	TGTGCCAGCAGCTTGGCGACAGGGTTGTCCTACGAGCAGTACTTC	CASSLATGLSYEQYF
15	TRBJ2-7	TRBD1	NA	TRBV6-1	TGTGCCAGCAGTGAAAGACAGGGTCAATCTGGTGAGCAGTACTTC	CASSERQGQSGEQYF
14	TRBJ2-7	TRBD2	many	TRBV12-3/TRBV12-4	TGTGCCAGCAGCTCCCTAGCGGGAGCCTACGAGCAGTACTTC	CASSSLAGAYEQYF
15	TRBJ2-1	TRBD1	many	TRBV5-1	TGCGCCAGCAGCTTGGGGGCAGGGGGCCGGAATGAGCAGTTCTTC	CASSLGAGGRNEQFF
16	TRBJ2-2	NA	many	TRBV12-3/TRBV12-4	TGTGCCAGCAGTTTGGATTACGGGAAAAACACCGGGGAGCTGTTTTTT	CASSLDYGKNTGELFF